Presented here are 30 T cell receptor beta chains from one specimen sequenced in a study of post-analysis software for immune sequencing data. Overall study findings and caveats: TRBV5-6, TRBV5-1 and TRBV20-1 were among four or five TRBV segments more frequent in patients than controls.

The antigens for these receptors are not known. TCR beta cDNA libraries included unique molecular identifiers. TCRdb itself ran the PCR reads through MiXCR, one entry per CDR3 protein. Seen here are some 690,000 distinct CDR3 sequences, over 45% observed once, and the top ten hold approximately 11%. The sample consisted of blood. The receptors here all came from a girl aged 2-9 years with multiple sclerosis.

This clonotype was recorded a few times. The rearrangement uses TRBV27 and TRBJ1-1, with TRBD1 matching 7 bases. CDR1 and CDR2 from the germline V gene are MNHEY and SMNVEV (reference sequence). J was trimmed by 1 base and V by 4 bases; bases with no gene match: 6. The CDR3 has 15 amino acids. CDR3 protein: CASSYGAGGNTEAFF. CDR3 DNA: TGTGCCAGCAGTTACGGGGCAGGGGGGAACACTGAAGCTTTCTTT.

This clonotype was picked up one time. Compared with germline, one end of the junction differs, possibly owing to a read error. This chain joins TRBV6-5 and TRBJ1-2; D possibly corresponds to TRBD1 (5 bases). CDR1 and CDR2 (germline): MNHEY, SVGAGI. The CDR3 is 14 amino acids. The CDR3 spells CAGSTSGTVYGYTF. As DNA, the CDR3 is TGTGCCGGCAGCACCTCCGGGACGGTCTATGGCTACACCTTC.

This clonotype came up a few times. J is TRBJ1-1 and V is TRBV19, with a tentative D call TRBD1 (5 bases). Per the germline V gene, CDR1 is LNHDA and CDR2 is SQIVND (reference sequence). The CDR3 consists of 13 residues. With 3 bases removed from V and 5 bases from J, the gap between germline ends came to 10 bases. In DNA, the CDR3 is TGTGCCAGTAGTATCCGTGGGACGACTGAAGCTTTCTTT. This codes for CASSIRGTTEAFF.

This clonotype has only a few counts. The chain uses TRBV20-1 and TRBJ2-2, with TRBD2 as a possible D gene (5 bases). CDR3 length: 15 residues. The ends were cut back, 5 bases at V and 4 bases at J, with 17 bases in the middle. Germline V gene sequence: CDR1 DFQATT, CDR2 SNEGSKA (reference sequence). The CDR3 loop reads CSAFPVRAGTGELFF. DNA of the CDR3: TGCAGTGCTTTCCCTGTGCGGGCGGGCACCGGGGAGCTGTTTTTT.

The V call is TRBV7-3, the J call TRBJ2-3, with 7 nucleotides matching TRBD1. Germline V gene lookup returns CDR1 SGHTA and CDR2 FQGTGA. The CDR3 consists of 16 residues. After removal of 2 bases from V and 6 bases from J, the junction contained 11 bases not matched to a gene. The CDR3 DNA reads TGTGCCAGCAGCTTATTGGGCAGGGGGTTGGTGGATACGCAGTATTTT. Translating it yields CASSLLGRGLVDTQYF.

This chain uses TRBV5-6 with TRBJ2-5; D might be TRBD2 (5 bases). The DNA end lines up better with TRBJ2-7; the J call may be wrong. Germline lookup yields CDR1 SGHDT and CDR2 YYEEEE. The CDR3 is made up of 14 amino acids. The CDR3 protein is CASSPFSVVNEQYF. The CDR3, as DNA: TGTGCCAGCAGTCCGTTTAGCGTCGTCAACGAGCAGTACTTC.

The chain couples TRBV10-3 to TRBJ2-1, with a tentative D call TRBD1 (7 bases). V lost 6 bases to trimming and J lost 5 bases, with 14 bases between them. The CDR3 sequence is 14 residues long. Looked up from germline, CDR1 is ENHRY and CDR2 is SYGVKD. In DNA, the CDR3 is TGTGCCATCAGGGAGGGGACAGAGGACAATGAGCAGTTCTTC. Protein: CAIREGTEDNEQFF.

This clonotype came up a few times. The genes are TRBV12-3 or TRBV12-4 and TRBJ2-7, with 7 bases lining up with TRBD1. V shed 7 bases, J shed 0 bases, and the junction held 6 bases outside the gene matches. This CDR3 spans 14 amino acids. The CDR3 DNA sequence: TGTGCCAGCACCGTTACAGGGGTCTCCTACGAGCAGTACTTC. Amino acid sequence: CASTVTGVSYEQYF.

The chain carries TRBV5-1 and TRBJ2-2, with no clear D. The CDR3 has 16 amino acids. Germline loops: CDR1 SGHRS, CDR2 YFSETQ. Trimming shortened V by 5 bases and J by 2 bases, and 16 bases separated the two germline ends. The CDR3 sequence is CASSLHRTLNTGELFF. The CDR3, as DNA: TGCGCCAGCAGTTTACACCGTACCTTAAACACCGGGGAGCTGTTTTTT.

The chain carries TRBV6-5 and TRBJ2-5; a weak D match, TRBD1 (8 bases). This CDR3 comprises 13 residues. Germline V gene sequence: CDR1 MNHEY, CDR2 SVGAGI. The ends were cut back, 7 bases at V and 11 bases at J, with 20 bases in the middle. The CDR3 sequence: CASNDQGAREQYF. The CDR3 DNA follows: TGTGCCAGCAACGACCAGGGGGCGCGGGAGCAGTACTTC.

The chain employs TRBV5-1 and TRBJ2-3; 8 positions match TRBD2. From germline, CDR1 is SGHRS and CDR2 YFSETQ. J lost 3 bases, V lost 3 bases, and 9 bases had no gene match. The CDR3 consists of 16 residues. The CDR3 coding sequence is TGCGCCAGCAGCTCGGAACCGGGACTAGTGACAGATACGCAGTATTTT. Residues: CASSSEPGLVTDTQYF.

The chain couples TRBV2 to TRBJ2-1, with D tentatively TRBD2 (6 bases). Germline lookup yields CDR1 SNHLY and CDR2 FYNNEI. The length of the CDR3 is 15 residues. V was trimmed by 1 base and J by 5 bases, leaving 12 bases between them. CDR3 amino acids: CASSEGASANNEQFF. CDR3 DNA: TGTGCCAGCAGTGAAGGGGCTAGCGCCAACAATGAGCAGTTCTTC.

The genes are TRBV2 and TRBJ1-5; TRBD1 might be the D (5 bases). V was pared by 1 base and J by 2 bases, with 12 bases between. The germline CDR1 and CDR2 sequences are SNHLY and FYNNEI. CDR3 length: 16 residues. This CDR3 is CASSEVGGVGNQPQHF. The DNA of the CDR3 is TGTGCCAGCAGTGAAGTCGGGGGGGTAGGCAATCAGCCCCAGCATTTT.

Written as DNA, the CDR3 is TGCGCCAGCAGCTCCGGGGGGCCGGAAGAAAAACTGTTTTTT. It yields the protein CASSSGGPEEKLFF. V usage is TRBV5-1 and J usage is TRBJ1-4, with D possibly matching TRBD1 (6 bases). The germline V gene has CDR1 SGHRS and CDR2 YFSETQ. V lost 3 bases to trimming and J lost 8 bases, with 14 bases between them. The CDR3 is made up of 14 amino acids.

This clonotype showed up just a few times. The chain is built from TRBV5-6 and TRBJ2-7; D possibly corresponds to TRBD2 (6 bases). This CDR3 contains 15 residues. The germline gives CDR1 SGHDT, CDR2 YYEEEE. V lost 4 bases, J lost 0 bases, and 14 bases lay in between. In nucleotides, the CDR3 is TGTGCCAGCAGCCCTGGCCTAGCGCCCTCCTACGAGCAGTACTTC. Translation: CASSPGLAPSYEQYF.

V gene TRBV7-9 combines with J gene TRBJ2-2; 9 bases match TRBD1. From germline, CDR1 is SEHNR and CDR2 FQNEAQ (reference sequence). Trimming cost V 5 bases and J 3 bases; bases outside gene matches: 7. CDR3 length equals 16 residues. This CDR3 is CASSPRTGEHTGELFF. In nucleotides, the CDR3 is TGTGCCAGCAGCCCTAGGACAGGGGAACACACCGGGGAGCTGTTTTTT.

CDR3 sequence (DNA): TGCAGCGTTGAAGATTTTACCTTGGGGAATCGGGACCACAGAAGCACAGATACGCAGTATTTT. Translated, it gives CSVEDFTLGNRDHRSTDTQYF. V gene TRBV29-1 combines with J gene TRBJ2-3, with D possibly called TRBD1 or TRBD2 (5 bases each). V lost 0 bases to trimming and J lost 0 bases, with 28 bases between them. The germline V gene has CDR1 SQVTM and CDR2 ANQGSEA. The CDR3 contains 21 residues.

Remarks on this clonotype: Germline is not matched at one junction end, which may reflect a read error. The CDR3 loop reads CACSLGGGGTANNEQFF. DNA of the CDR3: TGTGCCTGCAGCTTAGGCGGAGGAGGGACAGCGAACAATGAGCAGTTCTTC. The chain has TRBV7-9 and TRBJ2-1, with D possibly matching TRBD1 (7 bases). The germline V gene encodes CDR1 SEHNR and CDR2 FQNEAQ (reference sequence). The CDR3 is 17 amino acids.

This clonotype has only a few counts. The chain combines TRBV7-2 with TRBJ2-1; tentatively, D is TRBD2 (5 bases). Germline V gives CDR1 SGHTA, CDR2 FQGNSA. There are 14 residues in the CDR3. Between the trimmed V and J ends, which lost 5 bases and 4 bases, there was a span of 12 bases. The CDR3, as DNA: TGTGCCAGCAGCCCATCCCGGGAATACAATGAGCAGTTCTTC. As protein: CASSPSREYNEQFF.

This clonotype was detected a few times. The rearrangement joins TRBV21-1 to TRBJ1-1; the table's D call, TRBD1, was not checked against the DNA. TRBV21-1 is a pseudogene locus. The CDR3 loop spans 17 amino acids. The CDR3 loop is CASTRHRGLSSNTEAFF. The DNA of the CDR3 is TGTGCCAGCACCAGACACAGGGGGCTTTCTTCGAACACTGAAGCTTTCTTT.

V is TRBV11-2 and J is TRBJ2-4; TRBD1 agrees at 7 bases. This CDR3 contains 14 residues. CDR1 SGHAT and CDR2 FQNNGV come from the germline V gene. Trimming took 1 base from V and 8 from J; bases not matched to a gene: 5. The DNA of the CDR3 is TGTGCCAGCAGCTTAGGCGTGACAGGGCACATTCAGTACTTC. Translating gives CASSLGVTGHIQYF.

The genes are TRBV20-1 and TRBJ2-5; D may be TRBD1 (6 bases). This CDR3 has 14 residues. V was trimmed by 0 bases and J by 5 bases, leaving 13 bases between them. The germline V gene encodes CDR1 DFQATT and CDR2 SNEGSKA (reference sequence). The CDR3 nucleotides are TGCAGTGCTAGAGAACCACAGGGTTTGGAGACCCAGTACTTC. Its protein product is CSAREPQGLETQYF.

The chain uses TRBV10-3 and TRBJ2-3; 8 bases line up with TRBD1. Germline lookup yields CDR1 ENHRY and CDR2 SYGVKD. J gave up 2 bases and V 6 bases, and 1 base lay outside the gene matches. The length of the CDR3 is 13 residues. This CDR3 reads CAIRGQDTDTQYF. CDR3 nucleotide sequence: TGTGCCATCAGGGGACAGGACACAGATACGCAGTATTTT.

V is TRBV7-2 and J is TRBJ2-7; either TRBD1 or TRBD2 may fit D (5 bases each). In germline, CDR1 is SGHTA, CDR2 FQGNSA. The CDR3 spans 14 residues. V shed 1 base and J shed 7 bases, with 14 bases lying between them. DNA for the CDR3: TGTGCCAGCAGCTTAGGGGGGTCATTAGGGGAGCAGTACTTC. Translated: CASSLGGSLGEQYF.

The rearrangement uses TRBV20-1 and TRBJ2-3; 11 bases are a match to TRBD2. The trim removed 6 bases at V and 1 base at J, leaving 9 bases unmatched. The V gene's germline CDR1 is DFQATT and CDR2 SNEGSKA (reference sequence). The length of the CDR3 is 16 residues. Here the CDR3 DNA reads TGCAGTGCGAACCCAATGACTAGCGGGGGCACAGATACGCAGTATTTT. Translating it yields CSANPMTSGGTDTQYF.

The chain has TRBV29-1 and TRBJ2-1; D uncertain. The V end was cut by 1 base, the J end by 11 bases, with 15 bases between. CDR1 SQVTM and CDR2 ANQGSEA come from the germline V gene. The CDR3 spans 13 residues. CDR3 DNA sequence: TGCAGCGTTGAAGCCCCCGCGAATCCAAAGCAGTTCTTC. Its protein product is CSVEAPANPKQFF.

This clonotype was seen a handful of times. The chain uses TRBV25-1 and TRBJ2-7; D is undetermined. CDR1 is MGHDK and CDR2 is SYGVNS in the germline V gene. The CDR3 is 13 residues long. V shed 6 bases and J shed 0 bases, with 9 bases lying between them. In nucleotides, the CDR3 is TGTGCCAGCAGGACCAGCAGCTCCTACGAGCAGTACTTC. Its translation is CASRTSSSYEQYF.

This clonotype was found a few times. V and J are TRBV29-1 and TRBJ2-5, with TRBD1 matching 11 bases. V was pared by 4 bases and J by 5 bases, with 9 bases of the junction left unmatched. This CDR3 region has 15 residues. In germline, CDR1 is SQVTM, CDR2 ANQGSEA. The CDR3 here is CSVAPGTGGGETQYF. CDR3 in DNA: TGCAGCGTTGCCCCGGGGACAGGGGGAGGGGAGACCCAGTACTTC.

The rearrangement joins TRBV10-1 to TRBJ2-3; D remains unclear. Trimming pared 0 bases from V and 1 base from J, leaving 8 bases between. The CDR3 length is 15 residues. Germline-derived CDR1 and CDR2 are WNHNN and SYGVQD (reference sequence). CDR3 DNA: TGCGCCAGCAGTGAGTCTCTGACTGGCACAGATACGCAGTATTTT. Its protein product is CASSESLTGTDTQYF.

V gene TRBV12-3 or TRBV12-4 combines with J gene TRBJ1-2; D might be TRBD1 (6 bases). Trimming took off 7 bases at V and 2 bases at J, with 11 bases between the two ends. The CDR3 spans 13 residues. The CDR3 sequence is CASTRTENYGYTF. CDR3 DNA: TGTGCCAGCACCCGGACAGAAAACTATGGCTACACCTTC.